This T cell receptor (beta chain) stems from a study of T-cell reconstitution after alpha-beta-depleted transplantation in children. Study results and caveats: Where alpha-beta T cells came from about two months after transplant was reportedly several hundred expanded graft clones.

The length of the CDR3 is 16 residues. The germline V and J ends were trimmed by 3 bases and 4 bases, with 19 bases remaining between them. This clonotype has at least ten counts. Its antigen remains unidentified. Library preparation (for TCRbeta) was performed with unique molecular identifiers. TCRdb used MiXCR to reprocess the PCR reads, holding one entry per CDR3 protein. The sample lists 200,000 to 300,000 distinct CDR3 sequences, 20% to 30% occurring once. The TCR originated in a female patient aged 2-9 years who had a stem cell transplant for congenital amegakaryocytic thrombocytopenia, so the T cells may come from the graft donor. Material: PBMCs, mostly from graft donor cells, obtained 360 days after TCRalphabeta/CD19-depleted stem cell transplant. This chain uses TRBV12-3 or TRBV12-4 with TRBJ2-7; D call uncertain. CDR3 DNA: TGTGCCAGCAGTTTCCATAAGGGTTTATCCCCATACGAGCAGTACTTC. Residues: CASSFHKGLSPYEQYF.